This T cell receptor (beta chain) was recorded in a study of OX40 agonist ivuxolimab in advanced cancers. Study results and caveats: In the expanded peripheral T cells, antigen specificity was never determined. Among the lowest peripheral clonal expansion occurred in 0.1-3.0 mg/kg partial responders.

The repertoire was sequenced with immunoSEQ multiplex PCR; TCRdb's copy has only in-frame clones and lacks some. The sample holds some 34,000 clones, approximately 72% seen once. Individuals having autoimmune disease history or systemic immunosuppression were not enrolled. With regard to this clone: Its matching antigen is unknown.

The input for sequencing was CD4+ or CD8+ T cells sorted from blood, taken in a trial of the OX40 agonist ivuxolimab. The receptor's source is an adult with an advanced solid tumor such as melanoma, head and neck, liver or kidney cancer.

The CDR3 DNA sequence: TGCGCCAGCACCAGGACGGGACAAGAGACCCAGTACTTC. Protein: CASTRTGQETQYF. This chain connects TRBV5-1 to TRBJ2-5, with D possibly TRBD2 on 5 matching bases. CDR1 and CDR2 (germline): SGHRS, YFSETQ. CDR3 length: 13 residues. V was clipped by 6 bases and J by 2 bases, with 11 bases between them.